Sequencing of this T cell receptor (beta chain) was carried out in a study of memory CD4+ T cells and cytomegalovirus serostatus. Study in general: Donors were healthy Belgian adults, 9 or 10 CMV seropositive and some 24 seronegative.

The sort gate was single viable CD3+CD4+CD8-CD45RO+ cells for memory CD4+ T cells. Donors' CMV status reflects serum IgG against pp150, pp28, p38, p52. CD4+ T cells were isolated by positive magnetic selection. Study processing details: Out-of-frame sequences were removed, leaving 2,204,828 distinct TCRbeta sequences. TCRdb's copy holds only in-frame clones and misses some; the assay was immunoSEQ multiplex PCR. V and J calls and clone size follow that table, whereas D and trimming were derived from the DNA. The sample has 40,000 to 50,000 clones, 60% to 80% seen once; the top ten hold 1.2%. The clonotype originates from an adult in good health and CMV-seropositive. Sequences were obtained from memory CD4+ T cells from blood.

The CDR3 loop reads CASSIIISGELFF. The DNA for the CDR3 is TGTGCCAGCAGTATCATAATCTCCGGGGAGCTGTTTTTT. The chain links TRBV2 to TRBJ2-2; D is uncertain. CDR1 is SNHLY and CDR2 is FYNNEI in the germline V gene. CDR3 length equals 13 residues. V was pared by 5 bases and J by 6 bases, with 10 bases between.